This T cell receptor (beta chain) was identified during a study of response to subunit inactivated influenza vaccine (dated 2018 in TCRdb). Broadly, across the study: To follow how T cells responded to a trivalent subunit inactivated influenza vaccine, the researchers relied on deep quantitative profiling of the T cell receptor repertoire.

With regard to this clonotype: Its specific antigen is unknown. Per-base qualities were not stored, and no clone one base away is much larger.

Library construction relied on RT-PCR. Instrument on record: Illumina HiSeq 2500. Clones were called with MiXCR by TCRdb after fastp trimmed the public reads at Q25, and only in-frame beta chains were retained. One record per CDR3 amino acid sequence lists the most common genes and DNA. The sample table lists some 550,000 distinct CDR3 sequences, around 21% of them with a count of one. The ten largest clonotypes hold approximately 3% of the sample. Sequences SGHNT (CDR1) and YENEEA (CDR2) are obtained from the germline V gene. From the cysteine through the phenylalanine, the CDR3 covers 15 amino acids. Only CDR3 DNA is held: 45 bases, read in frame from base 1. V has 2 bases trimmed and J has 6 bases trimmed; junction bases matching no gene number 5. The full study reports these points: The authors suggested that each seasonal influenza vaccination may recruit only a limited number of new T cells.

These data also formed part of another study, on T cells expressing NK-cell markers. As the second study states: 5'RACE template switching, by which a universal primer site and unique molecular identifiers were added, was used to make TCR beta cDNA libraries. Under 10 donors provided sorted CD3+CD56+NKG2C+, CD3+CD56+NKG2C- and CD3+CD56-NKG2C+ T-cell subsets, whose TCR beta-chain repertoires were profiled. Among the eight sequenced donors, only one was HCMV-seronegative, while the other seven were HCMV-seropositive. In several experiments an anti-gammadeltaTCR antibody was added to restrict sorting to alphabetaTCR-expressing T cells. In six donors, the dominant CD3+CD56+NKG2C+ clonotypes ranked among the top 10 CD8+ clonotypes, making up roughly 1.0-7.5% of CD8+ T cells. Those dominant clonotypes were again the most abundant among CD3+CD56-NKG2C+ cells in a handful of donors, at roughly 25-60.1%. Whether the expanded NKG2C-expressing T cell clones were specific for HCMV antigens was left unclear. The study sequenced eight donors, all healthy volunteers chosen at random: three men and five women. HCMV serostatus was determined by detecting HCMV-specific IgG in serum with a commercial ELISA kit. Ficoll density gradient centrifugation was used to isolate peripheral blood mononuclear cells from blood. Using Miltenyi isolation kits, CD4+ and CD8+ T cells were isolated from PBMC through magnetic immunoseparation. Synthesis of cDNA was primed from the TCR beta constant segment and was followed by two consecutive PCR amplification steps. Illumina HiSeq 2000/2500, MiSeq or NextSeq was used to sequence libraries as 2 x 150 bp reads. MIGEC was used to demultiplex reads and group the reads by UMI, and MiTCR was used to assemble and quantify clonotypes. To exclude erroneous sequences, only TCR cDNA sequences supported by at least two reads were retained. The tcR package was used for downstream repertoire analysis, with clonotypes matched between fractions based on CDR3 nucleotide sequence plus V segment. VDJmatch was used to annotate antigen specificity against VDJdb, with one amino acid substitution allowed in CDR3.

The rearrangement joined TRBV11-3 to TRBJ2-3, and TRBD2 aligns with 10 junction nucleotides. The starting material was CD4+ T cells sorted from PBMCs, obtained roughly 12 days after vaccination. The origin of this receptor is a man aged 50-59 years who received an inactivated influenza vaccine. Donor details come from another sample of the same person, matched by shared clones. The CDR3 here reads CASSLRAGGPDTQYF. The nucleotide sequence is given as TGTGCCAGCAGCTTAAGAGCGGGGGGGCCGGATACGCAGTATTTT.